A selection of T cell receptor beta chains follows, all from one sample in a study of T cells in Graves' hyperthyroidism and ophthalmopathy. One entry per CDR3 protein results from TCRdb running MiXCR on the multiplex PCR reads. The sample yields approximately 640,000 distinct CDR3 sequences, 16% seen once. Specimen: blood. The receptor set was obtained from a woman under 40 with Graves' hyperthyroidism. Both conserved end residues are part of each CDR3. Fields, in order: clone size, D gene, J gene, V gene, CDR3 protein, CDR3 DNA. The D gene is left open where the match is weak. Clone sizes are given selectively: once, few, many, or a class where the clone is expanded.

abundance: many
d_gene: TRBD2
j_gene: TRBJ2-3
v_gene: TRBV7-2
CDR3aa: CASSSVTSASTDTQYF
CDR3nt: TGTGCCAGCAGCTCAGTGACTAGCGCTAGCACAGATACGCAGTATTTT

abundance: many
d_gene: NA
j_gene: TRBJ2-2
v_gene: TRBV7-2
CDR3aa: CASSLNGNTGELFF
CDR3nt: TGTGCCAGCAGCTTAAATGGTAACACCGGGGAGCTGTTTTTT

abundance: few
d_gene: NA
j_gene: TRBJ1-2
v_gene: TRBV19
CDR3aa: CASSSPRDRLRYGYTF
CDR3nt: TGTGCCAGTAGTAGCCCCCGGGACCGTCTGCGATATGGCTACACCTTC

abundance: many
d_gene: NA
j_gene: TRBJ2-7
v_gene: TRBV27
CDR3aa: CASRAGGSYEQYF
CDR3nt: TGTGCCAGCAGGGCCGGTGGGAGCTACGAGCAGTACTTC

abundance: many
d_gene: TRBD1
j_gene: TRBJ1-4
v_gene: TRBV12-5
CDR3aa: CASGLHRTGQLVFNEKLFF
CDR3nt: TGTGCTAGTGGCCTGCACCGGACAGGCCAGTTGGTGTTTAATGAAAAACTGTTTTTT

abundance: many
d_gene: TRBD2
j_gene: TRBJ2-4
v_gene: TRBV12-3/TRBV12-4
CDR3aa: CASTKTSGRQTENIQYF
CDR3nt: TGTGCCAGCACCAAGACTAGCGGGAGGCAAACTGAAAACATTCAGTACTTC

abundance: few
d_gene: TRBD2
j_gene: TRBJ2-1
v_gene: TRBV18
CDR3aa: CASSPRNSGASYNEQFF
CDR3nt: TGTGCCAGCTCACCTCGTAATAGCGGGGCTTCCTACAATGAGCAGTTCTTC

abundance: NA
d_gene: NA
j_gene: TRBJ2-7
v_gene: TRBV28
CDR3aa: CASRGDKTYEQYF
CDR3nt: TGTGCCAGCAGAGGGGACAAAACCTACGAGCAGTACTTC

abundance: few
d_gene: NA
j_gene: TRBJ2-1
v_gene: TRBV4-1
CDR3aa: CASSQFRGEVPFF
CDR3nt: TGCGCCAGCAGCCAATTTAGGGGAGAGGTACCGTTCTTC

abundance: few
d_gene: TRBD1
j_gene: TRBJ1-2
v_gene: TRBV19
CDR3aa: CASSIGTGSGYTF
CDR3nt: TGTGCCAGTAGTATCGGGACAGGTTCCGGCTACACCTTC

abundance: NA
d_gene: TRBD2
j_gene: TRBJ2-2
v_gene: TRBV5-5
CDR3aa: CASSVTSGSGELFF
CDR3nt: TGTGCCAGCAGCGTGACTAGCGGCTCCGGGGAGCTGTTTTTT

abundance: many
d_gene: NA
j_gene: TRBJ1-4
v_gene: TRBV30
CDR3aa: CAWKGANEKLFF
CDR3nt: TGTGCCTGGAAGGGCGCTAATGAAAAACTGTTTTTT

abundance: many
d_gene: TRBD2
j_gene: TRBJ2-3
v_gene: TRBV12-5
CDR3aa: CASGQAGEVADTQYF
CDR3nt: TGTGCTAGTGGTCAAGCGGGAGAAGTGGCAGATACGCAGTATTTT

abundance: NA
d_gene: TRBD1
j_gene: TRBJ2-5
v_gene: TRBV6-2/TRBV6-3
CDR3aa: CASTKLGQGAKETQYF
CDR3nt: TGTGCCAGCACAAAACTGGGACAGGGGGCGAAAGAGACCCAGTACTTC

abundance: many
d_gene: NA
j_gene: TRBJ2-2
v_gene: TRBV6-1
CDR3aa: CASMTHLPADTGELFF
CDR3nt: TGTGCCAGCATGACTCACCTTCCGGCGGACACCGGGGAGCTGTTTTTT

abundance: NA
d_gene: NA
j_gene: TRBJ1-1
v_gene: TRBV7-3
CDR3aa: CATRMGPNTEAFF
CDR3nt: TGTGCCACCCGAATGGGACCAAACACTGAAGCTTTCTTT

abundance: many
d_gene: NA
j_gene: TRBJ2-5
v_gene: TRBV2
CDR3aa: CASRSPSGLGETQYF
CDR3nt: TGTGCCAGCCGATCCCCGTCAGGTTTAGGAGAGACCCAGTACTTC

abundance: many
d_gene: TRBD2
j_gene: TRBJ2-7
v_gene: TRBV30
CDR3aa: CAWDPTSGSYEQYF
CDR3nt: TGTGCCTGGGATCCTACTAGCGGCTCCTACGAGCAGTACTTC

abundance: many
d_gene: NA
j_gene: TRBJ2-7
v_gene: TRBV27
CDR3aa: CASSSRAEQYF
CDR3nt: TGTGCCAGCAGTTCCAGGGCCGAGCAGTACTTC

abundance: many
d_gene: NA
j_gene: TRBJ2-2
v_gene: TRBV20-1
CDR3aa: CSARDNGNTGELFF
CDR3nt: TGCAGTGCTAGAGATAACGGGAACACCGGGGAGCTGTTTTTT

abundance: NA
d_gene: NA
j_gene: TRBJ1-2
v_gene: TRBV5-1
CDR3aa: CASSLPSSLQGSLNGYTF
CDR3nt: TGCGCCAGCAGCTTGCCTTCCTCTTTACAGGGATCCCTGAATGGCTACACCTTC

abundance: few
d_gene: NA
j_gene: TRBJ2-7
v_gene: TRBV27
CDR3aa: CASSLRRYYEQYF
CDR3nt: TGTGCCAGCAGTTTACGCCGATACTACGAGCAGTACTTC

abundance: few
d_gene: TRBD1
j_gene: TRBJ2-3
v_gene: TRBV30
CDR3aa: CAWSTGTGGADTQYF
CDR3nt: TGTGCCTGGAGTACGGGGACAGGGGGAGCAGATACGCAGTATTTT

abundance: NA
d_gene: TRBD2
j_gene: TRBJ2-7
v_gene: TRBV9
CDR3aa: CASSVELAGELSEQYF
CDR3nt: TGTGCCAGCAGCGTTGAACTAGCGGGAGAATTGAGCGAGCAGTACTTC

abundance: few
d_gene: NA
j_gene: TRBJ2-1
v_gene: TRBV7-9
CDR3aa: CASSPPSRTTYNEQFF
CDR3nt: TGTGCCAGCAGCCCGCCTAGCCGTACCACCTACAATGAGCAGTTCTTC

abundance: many
d_gene: NA
j_gene: TRBJ2-3
v_gene: TRBV28
CDR3aa: CASSLLGTQYF
CDR3nt: TGTGCCAGCAGTTTATTGGGTACGCAGTATTTT

abundance: NA
d_gene: NA
j_gene: TRBJ1-4
v_gene: TRBV5-6
CDR3aa: CASSLSGFGKLFF
CDR3nt: TGTGCCAGCAGCTTGTCGGGGTTCGGAAAACTGTTTTTT

abundance: many
d_gene: NA
j_gene: TRBJ2-1
v_gene: TRBV7-2
CDR3aa: CASSPRGGTYNEQFF
CDR3nt: TGTGCCAGCAGCCCTAGGGGGGGGACATACAATGAGCAGTTCTTC

abundance: NA
d_gene: NA
j_gene: TRBJ2-5
v_gene: TRBV19
CDR3aa: CASQDSAAGVFSQYF
CDR3nt: TGTGCCAGCCAGGACAGCGCGGCGGGAGTCTTTTCCCAGTACTTC

abundance: many
d_gene: NA
j_gene: TRBJ1-2
v_gene: TRBV5-1
CDR3aa: CASSRTDNYGYTF
CDR3nt: TGCGCCAGCAGCCGGACAGATAACTATGGCTACACCTTC

abundance: many
d_gene: NA
j_gene: TRBJ2-7
v_gene: TRBV5-1
CDR3aa: CASSRMDPPNEQYF
CDR3nt: TGCGCCAGCAGCCGTATGGACCCGCCGAACGAGCAGTACTTC

abundance: NA
d_gene: TRBD2
j_gene: TRBJ2-7
v_gene: TRBV6-1
CDR3aa: CASSESWGIAGHYEQYF
CDR3nt: TGTGCCAGCAGTGAAAGTTGGGGTATAGCGGGGCACTACGAGCAGTACTTC